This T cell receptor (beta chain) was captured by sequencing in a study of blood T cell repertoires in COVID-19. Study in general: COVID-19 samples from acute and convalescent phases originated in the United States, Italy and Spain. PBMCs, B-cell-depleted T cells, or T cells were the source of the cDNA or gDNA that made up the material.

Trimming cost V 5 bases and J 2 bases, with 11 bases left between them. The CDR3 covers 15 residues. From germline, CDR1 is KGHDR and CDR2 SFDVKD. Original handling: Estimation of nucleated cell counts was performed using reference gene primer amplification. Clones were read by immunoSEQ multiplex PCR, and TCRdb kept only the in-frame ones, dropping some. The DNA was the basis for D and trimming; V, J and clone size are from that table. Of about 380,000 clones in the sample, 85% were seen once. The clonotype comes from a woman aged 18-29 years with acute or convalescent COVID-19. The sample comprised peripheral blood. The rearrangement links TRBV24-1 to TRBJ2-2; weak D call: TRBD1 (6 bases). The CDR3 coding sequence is TGTGCCACCAGTGTCAGGGGAAGTAACACCGGGGAGCTGTTTTTT. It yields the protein CATSVRGSNTGELFF.